The 17 T cell receptor beta chains below were found in one sample sequenced in a study of CD8 T cells in ankylosing spondylitis. Study-wide results and limits: A TCR beta motif of under ten highly homologous variants seemed to mark ankylosing spondylitis blood.

These receptors' targets are unknown. TCRdb re-called the 5' RACE reads through MiXCR, storing one row per CDR3 protein. The sample lists around 480,000 distinct CDR3 sequences, 17% occurring once. Sequenced input: blood, either unsorted or a sorted T cell fraction (not recorded which). Receptor source: a male donor with ankylosing spondylitis.

This chain links TRBV6-5 with TRBJ1-2; 7 bases are shared with TRBD1. Germline CDR1 is MNHEY and CDR2 is SVGAGI. The CDR3 is 16 residues long. V dropped 2 bases and J dropped 4; count of bases not matched to a gene: 10. Here the CDR3 DNA reads TGTGCCAGCAGTTACGCGTCAGGGGGAGGCATCTATGGCTACACCTTC. Amino acid sequence: CASSYASGGGIYGYTF.

This clonotype was observed a few times. The rearrangement links TRBV11-3 to TRBJ2-7; TRBD1 might be the D (6 bases). Trimming cost V 3 bases and J 9 bases, with 15 bases left between them. Germline V CDR1 and CDR2: SGHNT, YENEEA. This CDR3 comprises 13 residues. This chain's CDR3 is CASSLTRVGGQYF. The CDR3 coding sequence is TGTGCCAGCAGCTTGACCAGGGTAGGGGGGCAGTACTTC.

The CDR3 spells CASTPTHRNGNTIYF. The CDR3 coding sequence is TGTGCCAGCACCCCTACACATAGGAATGGAAACACCATATATTTT. This chain uses TRBV6-1 with TRBJ1-3; no clear D. CDR1 and CDR2 (germline): MNHNS, SASEGT. The CDR3 contains 15 residues. Trimming left V 7 bases short and J 3 bases short, with 16 bases between.

By proportion, this clonotype is medium-sized. This sequence joins TRBV29-1 and TRBJ2-3, with D perhaps being TRBD1 or TRBD2 (5 bases each). This CDR3 comprises 14 residues. The germline V gene encodes CDR1 SQVTM and CDR2 ANQGSEA. V was trimmed by 6 bases and J by 3 bases, leaving 16 bases between them. The CDR3 loop is CSVRDLGETDTQYF. Written as DNA, the CDR3 is TGCAGCGTCCGGGACCTCGGGGAAACAGATACGCAGTATTTT.

The table lists this clonotype with a few counts. This chain connects TRBV30 to TRBJ1-6; D is ambiguous. The V gene lost 3 bases and the J gene lost 10 bases, with 16 bases spanning the gap. The CDR3 contains 14 residues. Germline CDR1 reads GTSNPN; CDR2 reads SVGIG (reference sequence). CDR3 amino acids: CAWRDGSEGSPLHF. Written as DNA, the CDR3 is TGTGCCTGGAGGGATGGCTCGGAGGGCTCACCCCTCCACTTT.

This clonotype occurred a few times. V is TRBV6-1 and J is TRBJ1-5; D is unresolved. The CDR3 has 13 amino acids. Germline lookup yields CDR1 MNHNS and CDR2 SASEGT. V lost 6 bases, J lost 0 bases, and 6 bases lay in between. The CDR3 loop reads CASSQSSNQPQHF. Written as DNA, the CDR3 is TGTGCCAGCAGCCAAAGTAGCAATCAGCCCCAGCATTTT.

This clonotype has only a few counts. The genes are TRBV27 and TRBJ1-1; tentatively, D is TRBD1 (6 bases). The V end lost 4 bases, the J end lost 5 bases, and 14 bases lay between the germline ends. Looked up from germline, CDR1 is MNHEY and CDR2 is SMNVEV (reference sequence). This CDR3 is built from 14 residues. CDR3 amino acids: CASSWAGGRTEAFF. The CDR3 coding sequence is TGTGCCAGCAGTTGGGCGGGGGGGCGAACTGAAGCTTTCTTT.

This clonotype was detected a few times. V usage is TRBV20-1 and J usage is TRBJ2-5; 12 bases match TRBD2. This CDR3 spans 17 amino acids. Trimming took 6 bases from V and 4 from J; bases not matched to a gene: 15. Germline CDR1 DFQATT, CDR2 SNEGSKA (reference sequence). CDR3 protein: CSAHRASGGAVGETQYF. As DNA, the CDR3 is TGCAGTGCCCACCGAGCTAGCGGGGGGGCAGTGGGAGAGACCCAGTACTTC.

This clonotype was seen more than once but under ten times. The chain combines TRBV7-8 with TRBJ2-7, with D maybe TRBD2 (5 bases). CDR3 length equals 16 residues. V was cut by 1 base and J by 3 bases, with 16 bases left in between. Per germline, CDR1 SGHVS and CDR2 FQNEAQ. CDR3 protein: CASSLGDSSPSYEQYF. Here the CDR3 DNA reads TGTGCCAGCAGCTTAGGAGACTCTAGCCCCAGCTACGAGCAGTACTTC.

This clonotype was counted at least ten times. The chain has TRBV29-1 and TRBJ1-3; D is ambiguous. Per germline, CDR1 SQVTM and CDR2 ANQGSEA. The CDR3 length is 13 residues. V lost 7 bases and J 3 bases, leaving 13 bases between the germline ends. CDR3 bases: TGCAGCGGGAACATCTTTGGTGGAAACACCATATATTTT. Protein sequence: CSGNIFGGNTIYF.

This clonotype was seen ten or more times. J is TRBJ2-1 and V is TRBV24-1; D remains unclear. Germline V gives CDR1 KGHDR, CDR2 SFDVKD. The CDR3 sequence is 13 residues long. V lost 4 bases and J 5 bases, leaving 8 bases between the germline ends. The CDR3 spells CATSENNDNEQFF. For the CDR3, the DNA is TGTGCCACCAGTGAAAACAACGACAATGAGCAGTTCTTC.

This clonotype was detected only a few times. CDR3 sequence: CASSYDGTLNEQFF. For the CDR3, the DNA is TGTGCCAGCAGTTACGATGGGACACTCAATGAGCAGTTCTTC. The chain recombines TRBV6-2 or TRBV6-3 with TRBJ2-1; a weak D match, TRBD1 (6 bases). The CDR3 consists of 14 residues. V lost 2 bases to trimming and J lost 6 bases, with 11 bases between them. The germline V gene encodes CDR1 MNHEY and CDR2 SVGEGT.

The genes are TRBV3-1 and TRBJ1-5; no firm D call. The V and J ends lost 0 bases and 4 bases respectively, with 10 bases between them. The CDR3 is 15 amino acids. From germline, CDR1 is LGHDT and CDR2 YNNKEL (reference sequence). CDR3 bases: TGTGCCAGCAGCCAAGATACACGGTTTAATCAGCCCCAGCATTTT. Encoded protein: CASSQDTRFNQPQHF.

V gene TRBV5-1 combines with J gene TRBJ1-1; 7 nucleotides match TRBD1. The CDR3 runs 12 residues. Trimming cost V 3 bases and J 8 bases; bases outside gene matches: 4. Germline V CDR1 and CDR2: SGHRS, YFSETQ. Here the CDR3 reads CASSWGGGEAFF. The DNA of the CDR3 is TGCGCCAGCAGCTGGGGAGGGGGCGAAGCTTTCTTT.

The table lists this clonotype with a few counts. In DNA, the CDR3 is TGCAGTGCTAGTCCGCCCGCCCTGGGAGGAAACACCATATATTTT. Encoded protein: CSASPPALGGNTIYF. V is TRBV20-1 and J is TRBJ1-3; D remains unclear. This CDR3 has 15 amino acids. V was clipped by 3 bases and J by 4 bases, with 16 bases between them. CDR1 is DFQATT, CDR2 SNEGSKA, per germline (reference sequence).

The chain uses TRBV27 and TRBJ1-6; TRBD1 matches 9 bases. Germline CDR1 is MNHEY and CDR2 is SMNVEV (reference sequence). Trimming took 6 bases from V and 10 from J; bases not matched to a gene: 10. This CDR3 has 15 residues. The DNA of the CDR3 is TGTGCCAGCAGGACGGGGGACAGGGCTGGCTCACCCCTCCACTTT. Translating it yields CASRTGDRAGSPLHF.

Ten or more counts support this clonotype. DNA for the CDR3: TGTGCCAGCAGTCTCAAATCCTACAATGAGCAGTTCTTC. Protein: CASSLKSYNEQFF. The V and J genes are TRBV12-3 or TRBV12-4 and TRBJ2-1; unclear D gene. This CDR3 is built from 13 residues. The V gene lost 5 bases and the J gene lost 1 base, with 6 bases spanning the gap.